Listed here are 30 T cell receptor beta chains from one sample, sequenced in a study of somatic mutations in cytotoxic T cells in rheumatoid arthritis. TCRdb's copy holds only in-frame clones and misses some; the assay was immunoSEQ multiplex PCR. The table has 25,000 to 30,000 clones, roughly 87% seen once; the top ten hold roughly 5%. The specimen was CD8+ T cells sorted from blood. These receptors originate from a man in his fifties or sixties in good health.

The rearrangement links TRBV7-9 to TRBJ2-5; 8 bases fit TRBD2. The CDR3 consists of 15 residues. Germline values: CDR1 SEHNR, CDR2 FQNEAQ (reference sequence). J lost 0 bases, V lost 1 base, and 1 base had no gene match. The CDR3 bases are TGTGCCAGCAGCTTAGTTAGCGGGGACCAAGAGACCCAGTACTTC. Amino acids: CASSLVSGDQETQYF.

The CDR3 DNA sequence: TGTGCCAGCAGTTTAGTAGCGGGACAGGGGGCGAGAGGCTACACCTTC. It is translated as CASSLVAGQGARGYTF. V usage is TRBV27 and J usage is TRBJ1-2; 12 nucleotides match TRBD1. Per the germline V gene, CDR1 is MNHEY and CDR2 is SMNVEV (reference sequence). Trimming removed 2 bases from V and 8 bases from J; junction bases left unmatched: 9. The CDR3 has 16 amino acids.

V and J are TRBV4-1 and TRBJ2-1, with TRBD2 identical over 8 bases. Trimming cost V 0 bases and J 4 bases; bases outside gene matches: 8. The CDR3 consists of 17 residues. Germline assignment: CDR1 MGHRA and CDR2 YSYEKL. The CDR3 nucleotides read TGCGCCAGCAGCCAAGATTGGCGCGGGAGGATATACAATGAGCAGTTCTTC. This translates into CASSQDWRGRIYNEQFF.

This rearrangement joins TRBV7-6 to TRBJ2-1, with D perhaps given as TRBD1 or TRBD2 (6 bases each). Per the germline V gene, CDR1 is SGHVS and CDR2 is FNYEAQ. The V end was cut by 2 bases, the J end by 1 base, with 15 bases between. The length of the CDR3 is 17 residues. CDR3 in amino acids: CASSLRGASASYNEQFF. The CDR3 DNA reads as TGTGCCAGCAGCTTAAGGGGGGCTTCCGCATCCTACAATGAGCAGTTCTTC.

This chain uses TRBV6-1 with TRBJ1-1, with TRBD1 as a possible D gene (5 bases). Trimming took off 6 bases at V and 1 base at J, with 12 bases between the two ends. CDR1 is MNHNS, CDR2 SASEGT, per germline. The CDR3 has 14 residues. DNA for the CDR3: TGTGCCAGCAGGATACTTCAGGGGAACACTGAAGCTTTCTTT. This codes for CASRILQGNTEAFF.

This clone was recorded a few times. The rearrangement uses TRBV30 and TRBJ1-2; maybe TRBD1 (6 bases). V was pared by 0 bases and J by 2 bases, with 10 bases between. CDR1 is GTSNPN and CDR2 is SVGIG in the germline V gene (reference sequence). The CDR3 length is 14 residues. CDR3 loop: CAWSVFGQNYGYTF. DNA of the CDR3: TGTGCCTGGAGTGTTTTTGGACAGAACTATGGCTACACCTTC.

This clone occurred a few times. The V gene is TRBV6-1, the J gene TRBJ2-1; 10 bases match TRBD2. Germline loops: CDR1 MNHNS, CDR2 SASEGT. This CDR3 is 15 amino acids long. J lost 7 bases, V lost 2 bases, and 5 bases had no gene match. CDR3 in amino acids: CASSELAGDRNEQFF. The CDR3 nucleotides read TGTGCCAGCAGTGAACTAGCGGGAGATAGGAATGAGCAGTTCTTC.

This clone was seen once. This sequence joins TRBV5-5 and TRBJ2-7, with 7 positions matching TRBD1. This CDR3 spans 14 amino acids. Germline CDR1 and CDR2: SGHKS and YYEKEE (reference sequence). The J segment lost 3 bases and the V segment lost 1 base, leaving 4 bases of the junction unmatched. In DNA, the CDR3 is TGTGCCAGCAGCTTGAGGGGACAGATCTACGAGCAGTACTTC. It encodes CASSLRGQIYEQYF.

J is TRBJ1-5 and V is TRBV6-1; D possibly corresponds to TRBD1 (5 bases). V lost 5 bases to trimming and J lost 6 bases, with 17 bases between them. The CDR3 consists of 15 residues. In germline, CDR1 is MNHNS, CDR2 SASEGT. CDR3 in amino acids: CASSPVTGEAQPQHF. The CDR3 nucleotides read TGTGCCAGCAGTCCCGTCACAGGCGAAGCTCAGCCCCAGCATTTT.

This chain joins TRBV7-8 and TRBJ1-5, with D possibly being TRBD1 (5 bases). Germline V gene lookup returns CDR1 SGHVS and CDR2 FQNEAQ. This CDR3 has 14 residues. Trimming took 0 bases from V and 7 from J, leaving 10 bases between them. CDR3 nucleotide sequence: TGTGCCAGCAGCTTAGCCACCAGGGTACAGCCCCAGCATTTT. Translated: CASSLATRVQPQHF. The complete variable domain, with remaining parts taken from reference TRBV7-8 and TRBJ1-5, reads GAGVSQSPRYKVAKRGQDVALRCDPISGHVSLFWYQQALGQGPEFLTYFQNEAQLDKSGLPSDRFFAERPEGSVSTLKIQRTQQEDSAVYLCASSLATRVQPQHFGDGTRLSIL.

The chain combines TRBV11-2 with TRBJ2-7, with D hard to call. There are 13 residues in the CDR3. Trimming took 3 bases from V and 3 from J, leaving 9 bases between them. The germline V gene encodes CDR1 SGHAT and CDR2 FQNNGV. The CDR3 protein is CASSFMGNYEQYF. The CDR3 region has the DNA TGTGCCAGCAGCTTTATGGGGAACTACGAGCAGTACTTC. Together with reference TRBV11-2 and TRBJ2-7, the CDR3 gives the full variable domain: EAGVAQSPRYKIIEKRQSVAFWCNPISGHATLYWYQQILGQGPKLLIQFQNNGVVDDSQLPKDRFSAERLKGVDSTLKIQPAKLEDSAVYLCASSFMGNYEQYFGPGTRLTVT.

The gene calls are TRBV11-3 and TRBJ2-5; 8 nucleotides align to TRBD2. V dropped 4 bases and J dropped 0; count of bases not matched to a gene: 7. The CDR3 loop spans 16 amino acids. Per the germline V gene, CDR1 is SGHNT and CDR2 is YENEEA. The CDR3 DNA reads TGTGCCAGCAGCTCCGGGTCTAGCGGGTACCAAGAGACCCAGTACTTC. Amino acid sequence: CASSSGSSGYQETQYF. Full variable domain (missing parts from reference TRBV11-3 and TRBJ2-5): EAGVVQSPRYKIIEKKQPVAFWCNPISGHNTLYWYLQNLGQGPELLIRYENEEAVDDSQLPKDRFSAERLKGVDSTLKIQPAELGDSAVYLCASSSGSSGYQETQYFGPGTRLLVL.

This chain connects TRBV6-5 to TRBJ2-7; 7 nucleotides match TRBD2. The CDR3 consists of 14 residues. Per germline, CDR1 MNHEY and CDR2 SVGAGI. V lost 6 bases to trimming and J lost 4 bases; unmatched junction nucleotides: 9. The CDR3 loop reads CASSFRTRRYEQYF. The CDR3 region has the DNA TGTGCCAGCAGCTTCCGGACTAGACGGTACGAGCAGTACTTC.

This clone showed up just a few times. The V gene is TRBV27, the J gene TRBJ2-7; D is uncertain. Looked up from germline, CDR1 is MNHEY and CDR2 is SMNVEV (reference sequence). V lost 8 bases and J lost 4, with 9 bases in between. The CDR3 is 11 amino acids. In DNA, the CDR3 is TGTGCCAGCCGCTTTGCTTACGAGCAGTACTTC. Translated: CASRFAYEQYF.

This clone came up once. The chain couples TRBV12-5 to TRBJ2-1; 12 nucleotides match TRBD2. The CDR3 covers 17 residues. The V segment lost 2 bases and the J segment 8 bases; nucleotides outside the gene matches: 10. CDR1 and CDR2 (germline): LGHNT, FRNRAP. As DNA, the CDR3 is TGTGCTAGTGGTTTGCCTTTAGGACTAGCGGGATCATATGAGCAGTTCTTC. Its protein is CASGLPLGLAGSYEQFF.

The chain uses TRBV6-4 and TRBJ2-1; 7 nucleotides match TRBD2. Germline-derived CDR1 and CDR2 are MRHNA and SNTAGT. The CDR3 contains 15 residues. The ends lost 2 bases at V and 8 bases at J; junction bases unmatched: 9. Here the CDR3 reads CASSDESGGMYEQFF. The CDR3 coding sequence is TGTGCCAGCAGTGACGAATCGGGAGGCATGTATGAGCAGTTCTTC.

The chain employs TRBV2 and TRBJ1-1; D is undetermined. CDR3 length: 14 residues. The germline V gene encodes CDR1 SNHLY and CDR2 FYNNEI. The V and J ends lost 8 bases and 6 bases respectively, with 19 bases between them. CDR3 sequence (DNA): TGTGCCAGCTGTCCAGGTCGAAACCCCTCTGAAGCTTTCTTT. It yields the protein CASCPGRNPSEAFF. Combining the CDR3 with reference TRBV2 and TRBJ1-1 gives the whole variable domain EPEVTQTPSHQVTQMGQEVILRCVPISNHLYFYWYRQILGQKVEFLVSFYNNEISEKSEIFDDQFSVERPDGSNFTLKIRSTKLEDSAMYFCASCPGRNPSEAFFGQGTRLTVV.

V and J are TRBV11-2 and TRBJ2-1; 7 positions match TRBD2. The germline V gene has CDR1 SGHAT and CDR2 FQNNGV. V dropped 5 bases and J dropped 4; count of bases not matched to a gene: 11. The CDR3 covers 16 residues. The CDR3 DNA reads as TGTGCCAGCAGCCGCCTTTCGGCTAGCGGTTACAATGAGCAGTTCTTC. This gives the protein CASSRLSASGYNEQFF.

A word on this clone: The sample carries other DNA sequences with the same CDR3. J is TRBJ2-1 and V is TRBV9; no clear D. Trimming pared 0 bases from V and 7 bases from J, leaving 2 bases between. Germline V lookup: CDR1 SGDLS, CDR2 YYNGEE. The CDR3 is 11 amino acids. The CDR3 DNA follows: TGTGCCAGCAGCGTAGCTAATGAGCAGTTCTTC. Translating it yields CASSVANEQFF.

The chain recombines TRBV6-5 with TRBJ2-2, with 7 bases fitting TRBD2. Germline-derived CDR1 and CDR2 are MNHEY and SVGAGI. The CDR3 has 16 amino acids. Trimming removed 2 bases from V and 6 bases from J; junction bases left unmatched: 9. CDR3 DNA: TGTGCCAGCAGTTACACTAGCGAGAGTTCGGCCGGGGAGCTGTTTTTT. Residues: CASSYTSESSAGELFF.

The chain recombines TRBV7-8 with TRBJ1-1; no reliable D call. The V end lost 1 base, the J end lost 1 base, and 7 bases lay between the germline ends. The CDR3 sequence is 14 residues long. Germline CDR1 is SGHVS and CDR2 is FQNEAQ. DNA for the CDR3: TGTGCCAGCAGCTTAGGCAGCTCGAACACTGAAGCTTTCTTT. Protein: CASSLGSSNTEAFF.

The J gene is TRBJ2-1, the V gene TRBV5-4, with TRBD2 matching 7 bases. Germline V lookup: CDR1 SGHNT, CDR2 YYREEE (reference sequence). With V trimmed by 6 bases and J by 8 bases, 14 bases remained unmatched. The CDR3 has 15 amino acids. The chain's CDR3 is CASTYMGEGGDEQFF. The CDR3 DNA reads TGTGCCAGCACCTATATGGGGGAGGGAGGGGATGAGCAGTTCTTC.

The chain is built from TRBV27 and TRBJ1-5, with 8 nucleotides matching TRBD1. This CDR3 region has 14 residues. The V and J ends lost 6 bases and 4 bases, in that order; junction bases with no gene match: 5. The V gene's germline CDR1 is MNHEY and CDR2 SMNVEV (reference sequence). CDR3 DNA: TGTGCCAGCAGCCAACGACAGGGGAATCAGCCCCAGCATTTT. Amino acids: CASSQRQGNQPQHF.

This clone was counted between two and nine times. CDR3 residues: CASSTGTYRTYEQYF. CDR3 coding DNA: TGTGCCAGTAGTACCGGGACTTACCGGACCTACGAGCAGTACTTC. This chain links TRBV19 with TRBJ2-7, with a weak D call TRBD2 (6 bases). The CDR3 is made up of 15 amino acids. In germline, CDR1 is LNHDA, CDR2 SQIVND (reference sequence). V was pared by 4 bases and J by 2 bases, with 15 bases between.

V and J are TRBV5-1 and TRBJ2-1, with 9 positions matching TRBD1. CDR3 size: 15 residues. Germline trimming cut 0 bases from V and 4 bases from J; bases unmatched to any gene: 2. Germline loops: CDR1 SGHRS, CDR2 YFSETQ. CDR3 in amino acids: CASSLGGTGYNEQFF. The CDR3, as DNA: TGCGCCAGCAGCTTGGGTGGGACAGGGTACAATGAGCAGTTCTTC.

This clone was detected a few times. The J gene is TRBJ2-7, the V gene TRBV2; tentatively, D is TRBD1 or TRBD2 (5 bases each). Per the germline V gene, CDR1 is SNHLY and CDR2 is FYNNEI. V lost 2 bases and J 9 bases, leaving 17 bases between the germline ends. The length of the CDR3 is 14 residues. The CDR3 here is CASSEYPGPAVQYF. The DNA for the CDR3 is TGTGCCAGCAGTGAATACCCGGGACCCGCGGTGCAGTACTTC.

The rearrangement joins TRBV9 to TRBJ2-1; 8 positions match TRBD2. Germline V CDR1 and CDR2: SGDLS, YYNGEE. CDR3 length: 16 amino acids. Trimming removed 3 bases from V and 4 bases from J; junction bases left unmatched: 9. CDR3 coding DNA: TGTGCCAGCAGCGCGAGAGGTGCTAGCGGGTACAATGAGCAGTTCTTC. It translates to CASSARGASGYNEQFF.

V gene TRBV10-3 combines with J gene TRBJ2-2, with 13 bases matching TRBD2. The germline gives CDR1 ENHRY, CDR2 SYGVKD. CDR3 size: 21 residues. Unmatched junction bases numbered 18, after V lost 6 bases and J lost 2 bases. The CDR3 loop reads CAIRDPGLAGTSTSNTGELFF. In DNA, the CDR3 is TGTGCCATCAGGGACCCGGGACTAGCGGGAACCTCCACATCTAACACCGGGGAGCTGTTTTTT.

The CDR3 DNA follows: TGTGCCAGCAGCTCCTGGGTCGAAAGCAATCAGCCCCAGCATTTT. This gives the protein CASSSWVESNQPQHF. The gene calls are TRBV5-8 and TRBJ1-5; D is undetermined. Germline V gene lookup returns CDR1 SGHTS and CDR2 YDEGEE. V was trimmed by 3 bases and J by 1 base, leaving 11 bases between them. This CDR3 spans 15 amino acids.

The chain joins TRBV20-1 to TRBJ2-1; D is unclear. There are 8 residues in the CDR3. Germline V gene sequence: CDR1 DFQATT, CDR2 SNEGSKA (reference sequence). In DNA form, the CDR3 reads TGCAATAGAAATGAGCAGTTCTTC. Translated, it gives CNRNEQFF.